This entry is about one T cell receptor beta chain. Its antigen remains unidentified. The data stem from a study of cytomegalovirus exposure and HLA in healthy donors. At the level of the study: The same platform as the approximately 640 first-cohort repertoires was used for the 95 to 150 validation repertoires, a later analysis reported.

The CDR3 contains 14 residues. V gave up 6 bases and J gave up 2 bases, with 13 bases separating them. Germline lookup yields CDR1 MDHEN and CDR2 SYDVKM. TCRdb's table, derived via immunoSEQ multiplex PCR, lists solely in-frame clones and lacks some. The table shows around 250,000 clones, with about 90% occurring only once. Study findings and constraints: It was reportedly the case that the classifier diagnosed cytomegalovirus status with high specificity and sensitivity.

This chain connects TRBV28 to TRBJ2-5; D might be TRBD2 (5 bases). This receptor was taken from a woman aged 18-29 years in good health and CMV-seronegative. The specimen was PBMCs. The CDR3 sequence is CASSTPRVQETQYF. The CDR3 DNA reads TGTGCCAGCAGCACCCCGAGGGTGCAAGAGACCCAGTACTTC.